This paragraph reports one TCR beta chain. Its antigen is not known. The record originates from a study of cytomegalovirus exposure and HLA in healthy donors. Germline CDR1 reads SGHAT; CDR2 reads FQNNGV. The V gene lost 5 bases and the J gene lost 4 bases, with 15 bases spanning the gap. The CDR3 runs 15 residues. Findings of the study overall: Per published accounts, TCR beta sequences correctly predicted the HLA-A and HLA-B alleles of most subjects.

It was with 60 Vbeta and 13 Jbeta primers that the PCR ran. Repertoires were generated with immunoSEQ multiplex PCR, while TCRdb's copy carries only in-frame clones and drops some. The top ten hold roughly 7.4% of the sample, which has around 250,000 clones, 81% seen once. Sequences were obtained from PBMCs. This TCR was recovered from a woman in her sixties in good health and CMV-seropositive. This rearrangement joins TRBV11-2 to TRBJ2-1; a possible D gene is TRBD1 (6 bases). The CDR3 is CASSQPQGRYNEQFF. CDR3 sequence (DNA): TGTGCCAGCAGCCAACCACAGGGTCGTTACAATGAGCAGTTCTTC.